This TCR beta chain was documented in a study of graft-versus-host responses after intestinal transplantation. With regard to this clone: No antigen is known for it.

Germline lookup yields CDR1 SGHAT and CDR2 FQDESV (reference sequence). The CDR3 has 15 residues. V lost 1 base and J 4 bases, leaving 11 bases between the germline ends. Profiling relied on immunoSEQ multiplex PCR, and the TCRdb table lists in-frame clones only, not all of them. The data contain fewer than 95,000 clones, about 95% of them singletons. The receptor's source is a human donor who was the organ donor for an intestinal transplant. This rearrangement joins TRBV11-1 to TRBJ1-5, with D perhaps matching TRBD1 (5 bases). The sample in question was unstimulated CD4+ T cells sorted from spleen or lymph node cells, obtained before transplant. The CDR3 protein is CASSLGTGLNQPQHF. In DNA form, the CDR3 reads TGTGCCAGCAGCTTAGGTACAGGACTAAATCAGCCCCAGCATTTT.